Listed here are 23 T cell receptor beta chains from one sample, sequenced in a study of T-cell reconstitution after alpha-beta-depleted transplantation in children. As it was prepared, the TCRbeta library received unique molecular identifiers. TCRdb re-called the PCR reads through MiXCR, storing one row per CDR3 protein. The sample comprises about 110,000 distinct CDR3 sequences, approximately 6.4% of which are singletons, and 20% to 25% rests with the top ten. The sample in question was PBMCs, mostly from graft donor cells, obtained 360 days after TCRalphabeta/CD19-depleted stem cell transplant. Source of these receptors: a male patient under 10 years old who had a stem cell transplant for acute lymphoblastic leukemia, so the T cells may come from the graft donor.

The chain combines TRBV5-6 with TRBJ2-7; TRBD2 might be the D (5 bases). With 4 bases removed from V and 6 bases from J, the gap between germline ends came to 14 bases. Germline CDR1 reads SGHDT; CDR2 reads YYEEEE. The CDR3 sequence is 13 residues long. This CDR3 is CASSPGLVCEQYF. Written as DNA, the CDR3 is TGTGCCAGCAGCCCTGGACTCGTCTGCGAGCAGTACTTC. Full variable domain (rest looked up from reference TRBV5-6 and TRBJ2-7): DAGVTQSPTHLIKTRGQQVTLRCSPKSGHDTVSWYQQALGQGPQFIFQYYEEEERQRGNFPDRFSGHQFPNYSSELNVNALLLGDSALYLCASSPGLVCEQYFGPGTRLTVT.

This sequence joins TRBV4-3 and TRBJ2-1; TRBD2 matches at 12 bases. Looked up from germline, CDR1 is LGHNA and CDR2 is YSLEER. After removal of 1 base from V and 0 bases from J, the junction contained 7 bases not matched to a gene. This CDR3 has 19 amino acids. The CDR3 reads CASSQVASGRAGSYNEQFF. The CDR3 DNA reads as TGCGCCAGCAGCCAAGTCGCTAGCGGGAGGGCGGGCTCCTACAATGAGCAGTTCTTC.

The gene calls are TRBV6-6 and TRBJ2-1; possibly TRBD2 for D (6 bases). Between the trimmed V and J ends, which lost 6 bases and 7 bases, there was a span of 10 bases. The length of the CDR3 is 12 residues. Germline CDR1 is MNHNY and CDR2 is SVGAGI (reference sequence). The CDR3 DNA reads TGTGCCAGCAGACACGGGACTAATGAGCAGTTCTTC. Its protein product is CASRHGTNEQFF.

This clonotype was recorded at least ten times. The CDR3 bases are TGCGCCAGCAGCTACGGACTAGCGGGGACAGATACGCAGTATTTT. Translated: CASSYGLAGTDTQYF. The chain joins TRBV5-1 to TRBJ2-3; 12 nucleotides align to TRBD2. Germline V lookup: CDR1 SGHRS, CDR2 YFSETQ. This CDR3 contains 15 residues. V trimming: 3 bases; J trimming: 3 bases; junction bases outside the gene matches: 2.

This clonotype appeared a few times. The chain links TRBV30 to TRBJ1-2, with D possibly being TRBD1 (5 bases). This CDR3 region has 12 residues. Germline V gene sequence: CDR1 GTSNPN, CDR2 SVGIG (reference sequence). The ends were cut back, 7 bases at V and 4 bases at J, with 13 bases in the middle. The CDR3 loop reads CALVRVAYGYTF. CDR3 DNA sequence: TGTGCCTTGGTCAGGGTCGCCTATGGCTACACCTTC.

Ten or more counts support this clonotype. This chain uses TRBV6-5 with TRBJ2-2; no definite D call. The CDR3 has 12 amino acids. The germline V and J ends were trimmed by 7 bases and 5 bases, with 8 bases remaining between them. Germline loops: CDR1 MNHEY, CDR2 SVGAGI. The CDR3 sequence: CASMESTGELFF. CDR3 bases: TGTGCCAGCATGGAAAGTACCGGGGAGCTGTTTTTT.

This clonotype was counted only a few times. The chain employs TRBV12-3 or TRBV12-4 and TRBJ2-7, with 8 bases aligning to TRBD2. The J segment lost 0 bases and the V segment lost 0 bases, leaving 1 base of the junction unmatched. This CDR3 spans 15 amino acids. The CDR3 bases are TGTGCCAGCAGTTTAGCCGCGGGGGGCTCCTACGAGCAGTACTTC. Translating gives CASSLAAGGSYEQYF.

The chain links TRBV27 to TRBJ2-7; perhaps D is TRBD1 or TRBD2 (5 bases each). This CDR3 has 13 residues. Deletions cut 2 bases from V and 7 bases from J, with 12 bases between. CDR1 and CDR2 from the germline V gene are MNHEY and SMNVEV (reference sequence). The CDR3 DNA reads TGTGCCAGCAGTTTACCCGGGACGAGAGAGCAGTACTTC. Translating it yields CASSLPGTREQYF.

This clonotype was detected many times. The J gene is TRBJ1-1, the V gene TRBV9; a possible D gene is TRBD1 (6 bases). Germline V gene data show CDR1 as SGDLS and CDR2 as YYNGEE. The V end was cut by 0 bases, the J end by 8 bases, with 8 bases between. The CDR3 contains 12 residues. CDR3 DNA: TGTGCCAGCAGCGTAGAGACAGGCGAAGCTTTCTTT. Protein product: CASSVETGEAFF.

This clonotype was recorded at least ten times. The chain carries TRBV7-9 and TRBJ2-7; tentatively, D is TRBD2 (5 bases). The length of the CDR3 is 17 residues. V lost 5 bases, J lost 0 bases, and 20 bases lay in between. In germline, CDR1 is SEHNR, CDR2 FQNEAQ (reference sequence). CDR3 in DNA: TGTGCCAGCAGCCCATCGAGAGGGAAGAGCAGCTCCTACGAGCAGTACTTC. Translation: CASSPSRGKSSSYEQYF.

In its sample, this clonotype was seen a few times. The chain combines TRBV20-1 with TRBJ2-7, with TRBD2 as a possible D gene (6 bases). The CDR3 extends over 15 amino acids. With 6 bases removed from V and 3 bases from J, the gap between germline ends came to 21 bases. Looked up from germline, CDR1 is DFQATT and CDR2 is SNEGSKA (reference sequence). The CDR3 bases are TGCAGTGCGCCCGGGAGACTAGAGACTATCTACGAGCAGTACTTC. Residues: CSAPGRLETIYEQYF.

This clonotype was found many times. The chain joins TRBV6-5 to TRBJ1-4, with 7 bases aligning to TRBD1. The CDR3 is made up of 14 amino acids. Unmatched junction bases numbered 9, after V lost 8 bases and J lost 6 bases. Germline values: CDR1 MNHEY, CDR2 SVGAGI. The CDR3 coding sequence is TGTGCCAGCGCTGCCCGGGACAGATATGAAAAACTGTTTTTT. It yields the protein CASAARDRYEKLFF.

The chain carries TRBV5-1 and TRBJ2-4; D call uncertain. The germline CDR1 and CDR2 sequences are SGHRS and YFSETQ. V lost 0 bases to trimming and J lost 12 bases, with 19 bases between them. The CDR3 is made up of 15 amino acids. The CDR3 sequence is CASSLEVAFSRTQYF. For the CDR3, the DNA is TGCGCCAGCAGCTTGGAAGTGGCCTTCTCTCGGACTCAGTACTTC.

Comments on this clonotype: The junction departs from the called germline gene at one end, perhaps through a read error. The chain uses TRBV4-1 and TRBJ2-7, with D perhaps TRBD2 (6 bases). The length of the CDR3 is 16 residues. From germline, CDR1 is MGHRA and CDR2 YSYEKL. CDR3 sequence (DNA): TGCTCCAGCAGCCCCGGAGGGGCAGGGTTCTCCTACGAGCAGTACTTC. Amino acids: CSSSPGGAGFSYEQYF.

This chain connects TRBV5-6 to TRBJ2-1, with D tentatively TRBD2 (6 bases). V lost 1 base to trimming and J lost 2 bases, with 10 bases between them. Germline CDR1 is SGHDT and CDR2 is YYEEEE. The CDR3 runs 15 residues. The CDR3 protein is CASSLFTSTYNEQFF. CDR3 in DNA: TGTGCCAGCAGCTTGTTTACTAGCACCTACAATGAGCAGTTCTTC.

This clonotype showed up many times. This chain uses TRBV4-3 with TRBJ2-5, with unresolved D. The V end was cut by 0 bases, the J end by 0 bases, with 14 bases between. Germline V gene data show CDR1 as LGHNA and CDR2 as YSLEER. This CDR3 has 17 residues. The CDR3: CASSQDREVFYQETQYF. For the CDR3, the DNA is TGCGCCAGCAGCCAAGATCGTGAAGTTTTCTACCAAGAGACCCAGTACTTC.

A remark on this clonotype: Mismatch with germline at one junction end may stem from a read error. The chain employs TRBV13 and TRBJ2-1, with a weak D call TRBD1 (5 bases). Germline lookup yields CDR1 PRHDT and CDR2 FYEKMQ (reference sequence). CDR3 length: 18 residues. The CDR3 sequence: CAISPLGAFLSSYNEQFF. The CDR3 DNA sequence: TGTGCCATCAGCCCCTTAGGGGCATTTTTAAGCTCCTACAATGAGCAGTTCTTC.

Ten or more counts support this clonotype. The J gene is TRBJ2-5, the V gene TRBV24-1, with 7 bases aligning to TRBD1. The germline V gene has CDR1 KGHDR and CDR2 SFDVKD. The CDR3 spans 13 residues. V gave up 8 bases and J gave up 4 bases; unmatched junction bases: 6. The CDR3 nucleotides read TGTGCCACCACACAGGGGAAGGGAGAGACCCAGTACTTC. It specifies CATTQGKGETQYF.

This clonotype was recorded many times. The CDR3 reads CASSLWTSGTTDTQYF. CDR3 DNA sequence: TGTGCCAGCAGCTTGTGGACTAGCGGAACCACAGATACGCAGTATTTT. The J gene is TRBJ2-3, the V gene TRBV7-8, with 10 bases fitting TRBD2. The ends lost 3 bases at V and 2 bases at J; junction bases unmatched: 5. Germline V gene sequence: CDR1 SGHVS, CDR2 FQNEAQ. The CDR3 runs 16 residues.

In its sample, this clonotype was seen many times. The chain uses TRBV12-3 or TRBV12-4 and TRBJ2-7; D possibly corresponds to TRBD1 (6 bases). Trimming removed 3 bases at V and 6 bases at J, with 15 bases between. This CDR3 has 14 residues. The DNA of the CDR3 is TGTGCCAGCAGTTTCAGACAGGTCGGTATCGAGCAGTACTTC. It is translated as CASSFRQVGIEQYF.

This clonotype was seen many times. This chain links TRBV6-2 or TRBV6-3 with TRBJ2-7, with D perhaps TRBD1 or TRBD2 (6 bases each). V lost 4 bases to trimming and J lost 0 bases, with 13 bases between them. The CDR3 contains 15 residues. The V gene's germline CDR1 is MNHEY and CDR2 SVGEGT. CDR3 amino acids: CASSSLRGASYEQYF. The DNA of the CDR3 is TGTGCCAGCAGTTCCCTAAGGGGGGCCTCCTACGAGCAGTACTTC.

The J gene is TRBJ1-5, the V gene TRBV7-2; D perhaps matches TRBD1 (5 bases). This CDR3 spans 15 amino acids. Trimming stripped 0 bases from V and 7 bases from J, with 13 bases between. Germline V gene sequence: CDR1 SGHTA, CDR2 FQGNSA. CDR3 region: CASSLASRGEQPQHF. The CDR3 DNA reads as TGTGCCAGCAGCTTAGCGAGTAGGGGAGAGCAGCCCCAGCATTTT.

This clonotype was seen at least ten times. The chain combines TRBV27 with TRBJ2-1; D unresolved. The CDR3 contains 13 residues. The germline V gene has CDR1 MNHEY and CDR2 SMNVEV (reference sequence). Trimming stripped 5 bases from V and 7 bases from J, with 12 bases between. The CDR3 region is CASSLSMTNEQFF. CDR3 coding DNA: TGTGCCAGCAGTCTGAGCATGACGAATGAGCAGTTCTTC.